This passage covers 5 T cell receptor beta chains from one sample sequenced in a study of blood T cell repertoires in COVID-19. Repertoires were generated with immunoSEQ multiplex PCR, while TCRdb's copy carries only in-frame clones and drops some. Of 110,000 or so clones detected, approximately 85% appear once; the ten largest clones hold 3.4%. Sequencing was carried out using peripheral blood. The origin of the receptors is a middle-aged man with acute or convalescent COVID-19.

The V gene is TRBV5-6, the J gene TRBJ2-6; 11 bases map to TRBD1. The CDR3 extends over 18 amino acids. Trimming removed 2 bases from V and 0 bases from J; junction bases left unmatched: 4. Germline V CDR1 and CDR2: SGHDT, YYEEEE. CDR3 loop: CASSLTGQGVSGANVLTF. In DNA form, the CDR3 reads TGTGCCAGCAGCTTAACGGGACAGGGGGTCTCTGGGGCCAACGTCCTGACTTTC.

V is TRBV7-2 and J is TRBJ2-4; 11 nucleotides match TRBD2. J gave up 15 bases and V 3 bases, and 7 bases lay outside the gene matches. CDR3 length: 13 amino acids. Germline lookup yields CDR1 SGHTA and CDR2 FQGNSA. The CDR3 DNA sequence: TGTGCCAGCAGCTTCGGGGGACTAGCGGACTCGTACTTC. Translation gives CASSFGGLADSYF.

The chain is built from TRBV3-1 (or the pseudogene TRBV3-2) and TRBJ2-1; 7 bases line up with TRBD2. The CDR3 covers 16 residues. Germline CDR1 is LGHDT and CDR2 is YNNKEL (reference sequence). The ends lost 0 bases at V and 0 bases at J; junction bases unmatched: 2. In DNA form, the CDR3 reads TGTGCCAGCAGCCAAGACTGGACTAGCTCCTACAATGAGCAGTTCTTC. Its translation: CASSQDWTSSYNEQFF.

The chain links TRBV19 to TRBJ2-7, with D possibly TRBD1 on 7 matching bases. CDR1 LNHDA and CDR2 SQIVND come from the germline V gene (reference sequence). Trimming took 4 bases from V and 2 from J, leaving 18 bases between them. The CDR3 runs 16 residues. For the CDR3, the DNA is TGTGCCAGTAGTAAAACTCGGTCAGGGGGGCCCTACGAGCAGTACTTC. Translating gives CASSKTRSGGPYEQYF.

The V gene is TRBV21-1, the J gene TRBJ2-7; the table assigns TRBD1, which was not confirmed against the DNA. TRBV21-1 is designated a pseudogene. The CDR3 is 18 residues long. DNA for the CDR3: TGTGCCAGCAGCGCCGAAAGCAACGACAGGGGCCTCCCCTACGAGCAGTACTTC. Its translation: CASSAESNDRGLPYEQYF.